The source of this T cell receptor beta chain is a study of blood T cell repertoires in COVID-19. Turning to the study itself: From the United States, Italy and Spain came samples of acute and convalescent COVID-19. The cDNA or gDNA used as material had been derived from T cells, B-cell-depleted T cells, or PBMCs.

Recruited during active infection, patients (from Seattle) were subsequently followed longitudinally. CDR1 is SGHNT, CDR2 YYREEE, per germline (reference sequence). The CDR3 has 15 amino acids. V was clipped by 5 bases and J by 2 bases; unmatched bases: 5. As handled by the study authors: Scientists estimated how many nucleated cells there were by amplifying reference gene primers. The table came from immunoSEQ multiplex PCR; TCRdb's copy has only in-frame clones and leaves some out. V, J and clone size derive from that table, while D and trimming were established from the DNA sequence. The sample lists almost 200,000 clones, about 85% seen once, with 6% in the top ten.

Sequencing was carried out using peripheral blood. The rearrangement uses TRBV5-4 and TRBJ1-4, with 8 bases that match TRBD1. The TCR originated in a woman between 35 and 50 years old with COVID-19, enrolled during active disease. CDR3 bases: TGTGCCAGCAGTCATACAGGGGGGACTAATGAAAAACTGTTTTTT. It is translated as CASSHTGGTNEKLFF.